A single count supports the clone carrying this T cell receptor beta chain. In the original analysis: How many nucleated cells were present was estimated from reference gene primer amplification. Sequencing was performed with immunoSEQ multiplex PCR; in TCRdb, only in-frame clones are kept and a portion is missing. V and J calls and clone size are given by that table; D and trimming were obtained from the DNA. This table holds around 220,000 clones, less than 90% found once. The data were taken from a study of blood T cell repertoires in COVID-19. Trimming pared 1 base from V and 3 bases from J, leaving 14 bases between. Germline CDR1 reads LGHDT; CDR2 reads YNNKEL (reference sequence). This CDR3 is 16 amino acids long.

V and J are TRBV3-1 (or the pseudogene TRBV3-2) and TRBJ2-3; D is undetermined. The sample consisted of peripheral blood. This clonotype was sampled from a woman aged 45-60 years with acute or convalescent COVID-19. The CDR3 DNA follows: TGTGCCAGCAGCCAAGTACCCTTCTTCGGGACAGATACGCAGTATTTT. This gives the protein CASSQVPFFGTDTQYF.